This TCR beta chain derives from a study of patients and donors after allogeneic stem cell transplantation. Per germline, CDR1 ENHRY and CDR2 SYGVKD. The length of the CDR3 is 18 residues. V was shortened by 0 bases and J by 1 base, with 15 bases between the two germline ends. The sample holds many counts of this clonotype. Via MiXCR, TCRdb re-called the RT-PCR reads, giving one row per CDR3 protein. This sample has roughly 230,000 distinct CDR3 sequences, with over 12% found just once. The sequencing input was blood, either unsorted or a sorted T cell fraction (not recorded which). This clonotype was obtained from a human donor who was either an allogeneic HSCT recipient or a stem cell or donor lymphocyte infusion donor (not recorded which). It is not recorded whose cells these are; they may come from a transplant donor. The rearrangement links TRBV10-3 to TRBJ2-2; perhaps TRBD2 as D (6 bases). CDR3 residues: CAISESISGLMNTGELFF. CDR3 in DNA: TGTGCCATCAGTGAGTCAATCTCAGGACTAATGAACACCGGGGAGCTGTTTTTT.